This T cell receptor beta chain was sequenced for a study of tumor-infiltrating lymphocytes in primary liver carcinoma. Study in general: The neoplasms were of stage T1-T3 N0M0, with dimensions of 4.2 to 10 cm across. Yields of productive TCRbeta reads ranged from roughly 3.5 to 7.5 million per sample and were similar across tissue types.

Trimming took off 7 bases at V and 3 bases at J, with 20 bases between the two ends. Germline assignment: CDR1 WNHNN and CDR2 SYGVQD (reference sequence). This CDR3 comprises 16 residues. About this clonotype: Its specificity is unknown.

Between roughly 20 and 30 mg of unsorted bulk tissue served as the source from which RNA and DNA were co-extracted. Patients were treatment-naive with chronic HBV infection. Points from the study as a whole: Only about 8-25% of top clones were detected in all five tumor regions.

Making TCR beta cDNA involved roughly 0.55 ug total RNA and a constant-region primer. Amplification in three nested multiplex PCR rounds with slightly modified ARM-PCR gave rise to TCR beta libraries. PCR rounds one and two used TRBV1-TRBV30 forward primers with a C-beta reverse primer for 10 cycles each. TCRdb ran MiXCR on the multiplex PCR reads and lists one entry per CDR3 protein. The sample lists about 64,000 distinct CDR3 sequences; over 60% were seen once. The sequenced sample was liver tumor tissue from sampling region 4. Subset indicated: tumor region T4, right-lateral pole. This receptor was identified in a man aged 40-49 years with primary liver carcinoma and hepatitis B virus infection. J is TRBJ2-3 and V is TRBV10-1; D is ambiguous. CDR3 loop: CASNVPPPTTTDTQYF. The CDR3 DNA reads TGCGCCAGCAATGTTCCACCCCCCACGACGACAGATACGCAGTATTTT.